One and the same sample provided the 20 T cell receptor beta chains below, sequenced in a study of blood T cell repertoires in COVID-19. Produced via immunoSEQ multiplex PCR; TCRdb's table is partial and in-frame only. Among a few hundred thousand clones listed, 91% were seen once. The specimen sequenced was PBMCs or T cells enriched from blood (not recorded which). Source of these receptors: a woman between 35 and 50 years old who had been exposed to COVID-19.

The chain couples TRBV2 to TRBJ2-3; D is ambiguous. V was trimmed by 4 bases and J by 1 base, leaving 9 bases between them. There are 14 residues in the CDR3. CDR1 and CDR2 (germline): SNHLY, FYNNEI. The CDR3 DNA is TGTGCCAGCAGTGCCAGACTCGGCACAGATACGCAGTATTTT. This codes for CASSARLGTDTQYF.

The chain combines TRBV10-1 with TRBJ2-1; 8 nucleotides align to TRBD1. Germline V gene data show CDR1 as WNHNN and CDR2 as SYGVQD (reference sequence). The ends lost 3 bases at V and 7 bases at J; junction bases unmatched: 14. CDR3 length: 17 amino acids. In DNA, the CDR3 is TGCGCCAGCAGTGATTTCACCTCAGGGGGCGCAGGGAATGAGCAGTTCTTC. Amino acids: CASSDFTSGGAGNEQFF.

This chain joins TRBV30 and TRBJ2-1; 15 bases line up with TRBD2. Germline V lookup: CDR1 GTSNPN, CDR2 SVGIG (reference sequence). Losses at the gene ends were 2 bases for V and 4 bases for J; bases not matched to a gene: 15. CDR3 length: 20 amino acids. The CDR3 reads CAWSHPRTSGGAAWYNEQFF. The CDR3 DNA reads as TGTGCCTGGAGTCACCCCCGGACTAGCGGGGGGGCAGCGTGGTACAATGAGCAGTTCTTC.

The chain combines TRBV6-2 or TRBV6-3 with TRBJ1-5, with no clear D. Trimming removed 0 bases from V and 4 bases from J, with 7 bases in between. Per the germline V gene, CDR1 is MNHEY and CDR2 is SVGEGT. This CDR3 spans 14 amino acids. The chain's CDR3 is CASSYSGLNQPQHF. The CDR3 bases are TGTGCCAGCAGTTACTCGGGCTTGAATCAGCCCCAGCATTTT.

The chain links TRBV9 to TRBJ1-4, with D unclear. The CDR3 has 13 residues. V dropped 4 bases and J dropped 8 bases, with 12 bases sitting between them. The germline V gene encodes CDR1 SGDLS and CDR2 YYNGEE. The CDR3 loop reads CASSKSPGEKLFF. The CDR3 nucleotides read TGTGCCAGCAGCAAAAGCCCCGGGGAAAAACTGTTTTTT.

This chain joins TRBV28 and TRBJ1-3, with D possibly TRBD1 on 5 matching bases. Trimming shortened V by 8 bases and J by 0 bases, and 14 bases separated the two germline ends. The CDR3 loop spans 15 amino acids. Germline CDR1 reads MDHEN; CDR2 reads SYDVKM. DNA for the CDR3: TGTGCCAGCGCAGGGTATTGGGACTCTGGAAACACCATATATTTT. The encoded protein is CASAGYWDSGNTIYF.

The chain uses TRBV7-9 and TRBJ1-2, with D possibly being TRBD1 (5 bases). Germline values: CDR1 SEHNR, CDR2 FQNEAQ (reference sequence). CDR3 size: 13 residues. V gave up 5 bases and J gave up 4 bases, with 11 bases separating them. CDR3 nucleotide sequence: TGTGCCAGCAGCCCGCCGGGGGGCTATGGCTACACCTTC. Residues: CASSPPGGYGYTF.

This clone has only one observation. The germline gene is not matched at one end of the junction; a read error may be the cause. This chain connects TRBV7-7 to TRBJ2-1, with 14 positions matching TRBD2. Germline lookup yields CDR1 SSHAT and CDR2 FNYEAQ (reference sequence). The CDR3 consists of 16 residues. The CDR3 reads CASSPLTSGGVYEQFF. The CDR3 DNA reads as TGTGCTAGCAGCCCTTTGACTAGCGGGGGGGTCTATGAGCAGTTCTTC.

The chain recombines TRBV25-1 with TRBJ2-5; possible D gene TRBD1, 6 bases. The CDR3 runs to 15 residues. The V gene's germline CDR1 is MGHDK and CDR2 SYGVNS. The V gene lost 3 bases and the J gene lost 1 base, with 12 bases spanning the gap. In nucleotides, the CDR3 is TGTGCCAGCAGTGACCCGCGGACAGCCCAAGAGACCCAGTACTTC. Its translation: CASSDPRTAQETQYF.

The gene calls are TRBV12-3 or TRBV12-4 and TRBJ2-3; no reliable D call. The V gene lost 6 bases and the J gene lost 6 bases, with 10 bases spanning the gap. This CDR3 region has 12 residues. The CDR3 is CASSPLGDTQYF. As DNA, the CDR3 is TGTGCCAGCAGCCCCCTCGGGGATACGCAGTATTTT.

The gene calls are TRBV15 and TRBJ1-2; weak D call: TRBD1 (6 bases). CDR1 LNHNV and CDR2 YYDKDF come from the germline V gene (reference sequence). This CDR3 spans 16 amino acids. With 0 bases removed from V and 6 bases from J, the gap between germline ends came to 17 bases. CDR3 coding DNA: TGTGCCACCAGCAGAGATAGGGCGGTCAGGGGAGATGGCTACACCTTC. This translates into CATSRDRAVRGDGYTF.

The chain employs TRBV3-1 (or the pseudogene TRBV3-2) and TRBJ2-1; perhaps TRBD1 as D (5 bases). V was cut by 3 bases and J by 4 bases, with 10 bases left in between. Germline-derived CDR1 and CDR2 are LGHDT and YNNKEL (reference sequence). The CDR3 is made up of 14 amino acids. The CDR3 nucleotides read TGTGCCAGCAGCCAGACAGCCGTATACAATGAGCAGTTCTTC. Its protein product is CASSQTAVYNEQFF.

The rearrangement joins TRBV6-2 or TRBV6-3 to TRBJ2-7; the match to TRBD2 covers 11 bases. J was trimmed by 3 bases and V by 5 bases; bases with no gene match: 9. This CDR3 has 16 amino acids. The germline gives CDR1 MNHEY, CDR2 SVGEGT. DNA of the CDR3: TGTGCCAGCAGTACCCAGATGGGACTAGCGGACTACGAGCAGTACTTC. The encoded protein is CASSTQMGLADYEQYF.

This rearrangement joins TRBV19 to TRBJ2-5; tentative D call: TRBD1 (5 bases). This CDR3 comprises 14 residues. The V gene's germline CDR1 is LNHDA and CDR2 SQIVND (reference sequence). The V gene lost 4 bases and the J gene lost 5 bases, with 14 bases spanning the gap. CDR3 bases: TGTGCCAGTAGTAACCCAGGGTTCGGGGAGACCCAGTACTTC. Translating gives CASSNPGFGETQYF.

V and J are TRBV20-1 and TRBJ1-2, with unresolved D. Germline values: CDR1 DFQATT, CDR2 SNEGSKA (reference sequence). This CDR3 has 10 residues. V was pared by 5 bases and J by 6 bases, with 7 bases between. This CDR3 is CSAQDDGYTF. CDR3 coding DNA: TGCAGTGCTCAGGATGATGGCTACACCTTC.

The chain links TRBV7-9 to TRBJ2-1; 10 nucleotides match TRBD2. The CDR3 totals 17 residues. The junction had 6 bases not matched to a gene; V was cut back by 0 bases and J by 4 bases. Germline CDR1 and CDR2: SEHNR and FQNEAQ (reference sequence). The CDR3 is CASSLASTSGFYNEQFF. The CDR3 DNA reads TGTGCCAGCAGCTTAGCGTCGACTAGCGGGTTTTACAATGAGCAGTTCTTC.

V and J are TRBV5-1 and TRBJ1-2, with 7 bases identical to TRBD1. Trimming cost V 4 bases and J 3 bases; bases outside gene matches: 3. The germline V gene encodes CDR1 SGHRS and CDR2 YFSETQ. The CDR3 contains 13 residues. In DNA, the CDR3 is TGCGCCAGCAGCCAGGGACAGCACTATGGCTACACCTTC. Translated: CASSQGQHYGYTF.

The chain recombines TRBV19 with TRBJ1-2, with 7 bases aligning to TRBD1. CDR1 and CDR2 (germline): LNHDA, SQIVND (reference sequence). V gave up 5 bases and J gave up 2 bases; unmatched junction bases: 5. The CDR3 runs to 14 residues. The CDR3, as DNA: TGTGCCAGTAGTTCTCCGGGACAGAACTATGGCTACACCTTC. Translation: CASSSPGQNYGYTF. The complete variable domain, with remaining parts taken from reference TRBV19 and TRBJ1-2, reads DGGITQSPKYLFRKEGQNVTLSCEQNLNHDAMYWYRQDPGQGLRLIYYSQIVNDFQKGDIAEGYSVSREKKESFPLTVTSAQKNPTAFYLCASSSPGQNYGYTFGSGTRLTVV.

This chain connects TRBV24-1 to TRBJ1-5, with 8 bases that match TRBD1. CDR3 length: 18 amino acids. CDR1 KGHDR and CDR2 SFDVKD come from the germline V gene. After removal of 5 bases from V and 3 bases from J, the junction contained 14 bases not matched to a gene. Written as DNA, the CDR3 is TGTGCCACCAGTGCCTCTATGTACCCGGGACAGGACAATCAGCCCCAGCATTTT. It is translated as CATSASMYPGQDNQPQHF.

This chain joins TRBV7-9 and TRBJ2-1; 10 bases align to TRBD2. The germline V gene has CDR1 SEHNR and CDR2 FQNEAQ (reference sequence). The CDR3 sequence is 15 residues long. The trim removed 5 bases at V and 4 bases at J, leaving 5 bases unmatched. The CDR3 protein is CASSRGTSDYNEQFF. CDR3 in DNA: TGTGCCAGCAGCCGAGGGACTAGCGATTACAATGAGCAGTTCTTC.